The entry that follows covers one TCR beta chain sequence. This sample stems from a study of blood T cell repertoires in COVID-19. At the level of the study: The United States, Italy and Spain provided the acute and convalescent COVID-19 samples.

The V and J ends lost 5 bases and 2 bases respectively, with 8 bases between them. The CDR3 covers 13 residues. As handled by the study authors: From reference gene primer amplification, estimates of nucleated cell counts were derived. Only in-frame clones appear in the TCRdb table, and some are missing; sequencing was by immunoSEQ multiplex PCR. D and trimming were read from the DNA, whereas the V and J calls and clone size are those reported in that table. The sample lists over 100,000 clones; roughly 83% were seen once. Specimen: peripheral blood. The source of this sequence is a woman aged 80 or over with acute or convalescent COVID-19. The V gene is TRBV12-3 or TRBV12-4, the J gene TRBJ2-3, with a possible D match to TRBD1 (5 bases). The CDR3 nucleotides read TGTGCCAGCAGTCCGACAGTCACAGATACGCAGTATTTT. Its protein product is CASSPTVTDTQYF.